This T cell receptor beta chain was identified during a study of post-analysis software for immune sequencing data. Study-wide results and limits: Patients had higher frequencies than controls of a few TRBV segments, including TRBV5-6, TRBV5-1 and TRBV20-1.

This clonotype was observed many times. Its antigen is still unknown. J gave up 10 bases and V 0 bases, and 7 bases lay outside the gene matches. CDR3 length: 16 residues. Germline V lookup: CDR1 SGHDN, CDR2 FVKESK. The TCR beta cDNA libraries carried unique molecular identifiers. TCRdb passed the PCR reads through MiXCR, listing each CDR3 protein once. The repertoire has just over 250,000 distinct CDR3 sequences, roughly a third of them found once; the top ten carry around 4.8%. This TCR derives from a girl aged 5 to 17 with multiple sclerosis. The sample consisted of blood. V usage is TRBV14 and J usage is TRBJ2-1; 12 nucleotides match TRBD2. The CDR3 loop is CASSQDRLAGGSEQFF. The CDR3 DNA reads as TGTGCCAGCAGCCAAGATCGTCTAGCGGGGGGGAGCGAGCAGTTCTTC.